The text below deals with one T cell receptor beta chain. What it binds is unknown. The data stem from a study of early T cells in non-severe SARS-CoV-2 infection. The CDR3 contains 13 residues. V was pared by 3 bases and J by 10 bases, with 10 bases between. The germline V gene encodes CDR1 SGHTA and CDR2 FQGNSA. TCRdb re-called the 5' RACE reads with MiXCR, one entry per CDR3 protein. The data contain about 77,000 distinct CDR3 sequences, over 9% of them singletons. The study's findings and limits: VDJdb matching favored anti-spike CD8 responses, missing private and CD4 specificities.

What was sequenced was whole blood. This TCR derives from an adult who was a healthcare worker with PCR-confirmed SARS-CoV-2 infection or an uninfected control (not recorded which). V usage is TRBV7-2 and J usage is TRBJ1-6; D possibly corresponds to TRBD1 (6 bases). The CDR3 DNA reads TGTGCCAGCAGCTTCCCCAGGGGCTCACCCCTCCACTTT. Residues: CASSFPRGSPLHF. The full variable domain, completed using reference TRBV7-2 and TRBJ1-6, is GAGVSQSPSNKVTEKGKDVELRCDPISGHTALYWYRQSLGQGLEFLIYFQGNSAPDKSGLPSDRFSAERTGGSVSTLTIQRTQQEDSAVYLCASSFPRGSPLHFGNGTRLTVT.